The next 9 T cell receptor beta chains were all read from a single sample in a study of OX40 agonist ivuxolimab in advanced cancers. Using immunoSEQ multiplex PCR, the repertoire was profiled, and TCRdb retains in-frame clones only, with some absent. Here the sample spans 35,000 to 40,000 clones, 88% being singletons. The specimen comprised CD4+ or CD8+ T cells sorted from blood, sampled in a trial of the OX40 agonist ivuxolimab. These TCRs come from an adult with an advanced solid tumor such as melanoma, head and neck, liver or kidney cancer.

The DNA for the CDR3 is TGTGCCAGCAGTACCCACCCAGGGGGTCCCTATGAGCAGTTCTTC. Translated: CASSTHPGGPYEQFF. V usage is TRBV25-1 and J usage is TRBJ2-1; 7 positions match TRBD1. This CDR3 comprises 15 residues. J was trimmed by 8 bases and V by 5 bases; bases with no gene match: 12. Germline loops: CDR1 MGHDK, CDR2 SYGVNS.

The V call is TRBV29-1, the J call TRBJ2-7, with 7 bases aligning to TRBD1. The CDR3 is made up of 12 amino acids. V lost 5 bases, J lost 2 bases, and 3 bases stayed unmatched. Germline V gene lookup returns CDR1 SQVTM and CDR2 ANQGSEA. The CDR3 is CSVSRGTYEQYF. CDR3 DNA: TGCAGCGTTTCCAGGGGGACCTACGAGCAGTACTTC.

The chain combines TRBV5-5 with TRBJ1-1, with a possible D match to TRBD1 (5 bases). This CDR3 region has 15 residues. V lost 5 bases and J lost 5, with 19 bases in between. Germline CDR1 SGHKS, CDR2 YYEKEE (reference sequence). The CDR3 DNA sequence: TGTGCCAGCAGTGAGGACCCAGGGATGATAACTGAAGCTTTCTTT. It encodes CASSEDPGMITEAFF.

V and J are TRBV29-1 and TRBJ2-2; 8 nucleotides align to TRBD2. Germline CDR1 is SQVTM and CDR2 is ANQGSEA. Losses at the gene ends were 8 bases for V and 6 bases for J; bases not matched to a gene: 8. The CDR3 runs to 13 residues. As DNA, the CDR3 is TGCAGCTTCTTCGGGGGGGCCGCCGGGGAGCTGTTTTTT. Amino acids: CSFFGGAAGELFF.

The chain links TRBV7-2 to TRBJ1-1; D unresolved. CDR1 is SGHTA, CDR2 FQGNSA, per germline. The CDR3 is made up of 12 amino acids. Trimming removed 8 bases from V and 8 bases from J, with 15 bases in between. The CDR3 reads CASGPGPREAFF. CDR3 DNA: TGTGCCAGCGGACCCGGCCCTCGCGAAGCTTTCTTT.

This chain uses TRBV15 with TRBJ2-1; 8 bases are a match to TRBD2. With 0 bases clipped from V and 8 bases from J, the junction kept 9 bases outside the gene matches. Germline V gives CDR1 LNHNV, CDR2 YYDKDF (reference sequence). The CDR3 consists of 16 residues. CDR3 amino acids: CATSRDRRGGPDEQFF. The CDR3 DNA reads as TGTGCCACCAGCAGAGATCGTCGGGGGGGGCCGGATGAGCAGTTCTTC.

The chain uses TRBV7-2 and TRBJ2-5; no clear D gene. V was cut by 8 bases and J by 1 base, with 8 bases left in between. The CDR3 is 12 amino acids. Germline-derived CDR1 and CDR2 are SGHTA and FQGNSA. The CDR3 sequence is CASVGIQETQYF. The CDR3 nucleotides read TGTGCCAGCGTCGGTATCCAAGAGACCCAGTACTTC.

The V gene is TRBV5-1, the J gene TRBJ2-2; weak D call: TRBD1 (6 bases). V lost 2 bases and J lost 7, with 15 bases in between. Per germline, CDR1 SGHRS and CDR2 YFSETQ. The CDR3 totals 15 residues. Here the CDR3 reads CASSFGTNAGGELFF. DNA of the CDR3: TGCGCCAGCAGCTTCGGGACAAACGCGGGCGGGGAGCTGTTTTTT.

Points on this clone: Other DNA sequences in the sample encode the same CDR3. The rearrangement joins TRBV15 to TRBJ1-5; D unclear. The V end was cut by 0 bases, the J end by 2 bases, with 5 bases between. Germline CDR1 LNHNV, CDR2 YYDKDF (reference sequence). This CDR3 has 14 amino acids. The chain's CDR3 is CATSRDRGNQPQHF. The CDR3 nucleotides are TGTGCCACCAGCAGAGATAGGGGCAATCAGCCCCAGCATTTT.